Here is one T cell receptor beta chain with its context. Its antigen is still unknown. A junction end diverges from the germline sequence, so it may reflect a read error. There are 12 residues in the CDR3. Looked up from germline, CDR1 is SEHNR and CDR2 is FQNEAQ (reference sequence). The sample is drawn from a study of shared clonotypes between healthy human individuals. Overall study results and limits: Clonotypes that were shared across a handful of donors made up 4.5% to 5% of naive CD4 clonotypes.

Sequencing was performed with immunoSEQ multiplex PCR; in TCRdb, only in-frame clones are kept and a portion is missing. This table holds about 730,000 clones, approximately 72% found once. This chain links TRBV7-9 with TRBJ1-2; maybe TRBD1 (6 bases). Sequences were obtained from memory CD4+ T cells sorted from blood. Subset denoted: CD45RA-negative fraction. The TCR sequence derives from a woman in her 30s in good health. CDR3 sequence: CASSQEVGDTYF. Here the CDR3 DNA reads TGTGCCAGCAGTCAGGAGGTTGGGGACACCTACTTC.